The clone carrying this TCR beta chain has more than one count but fewer than ten. Its antigen is as yet unknown. Healthy bone marrow donors made up the cohort. These data originate in a study of cytomegalovirus exposure and HLA in healthy donors. Study-level background: Genotyping showed roughly 76% of 398 donors falling in the Caucasian-associated ancestry cluster. Study conclusions and caveats: Later on, a genetic analysis was performed. It linked a missense variant in DCLRE1C with V- and J-gene trimming of TCR beta.

The ends lost 8 bases at V and 2 bases at J; junction bases unmatched: 4. Germline V gene sequence: CDR1 ENHRY, CDR2 SYGVKD. The CDR3 loop spans 15 amino acids. PCR used 60 Vbeta primers and 13 Jbeta primers. Libraries were prepared by immunoSEQ multiplex PCR; TCRdb keeps only in-frame clonotypes and omits some of them. In the table there are about 150,000 clones, 68% of which are singletons. The chain recombines TRBV10-3 with TRBJ2-2; 11 positions match TRBD2. Sequencing was carried out using PBMCs. The clonotype was recovered from a man younger than 40 in good health and CMV-seropositive. CDR3 in amino acids: CAIGLAGGNTGELFF. The CDR3 nucleotides are TGTGCCATCGGGCTAGCGGGAGGTAACACCGGGGAGCTGTTTTTT.